What follows are 13 T cell receptor beta chains derived from one specimen sequenced in a study of blood T cells in healthy people across ages. A sample-barcoded 5' primer and a J-beta primer mix were used in a second PCR of roughly 7 to 11 cycles. Using its own MiXCR run on the 5' RACE reads, TCRdb lists one record per CDR3 protein. The sample lists approximately 690,000 distinct CDR3 sequences, roughly 50% seen once, with 30% to 40% in the top ten. The sequenced sample consisted of blood. These TCRs come from a man aged 55-75 years in good health.

This chain joins TRBV3-1 and TRBJ2-1; D not certain. Germline V gene sequence: CDR1 LGHDT, CDR2 YNNKEL (reference sequence). The germline V and J ends were trimmed by 2 bases and 6 bases, with 8 bases remaining between them. The CDR3 consists of 13 residues. The CDR3 DNA is TGTGCCAGCAGCCAATGGCGGTCCAATGAGCAGTTCTTC. Residues: CASSQWRSNEQFF.

The rearrangement uses TRBV10-3 and TRBJ1-6, with a tentative D call TRBD1 (5 bases). The germline gives CDR1 ENHRY, CDR2 SYGVKD. The CDR3 is 13 residues long. V lost 11 bases to trimming and J lost 5 bases, with 13 bases between them. This chain's CDR3 is CASQDRNNSPLHF. In DNA, the CDR3 is TGTGCCTCACAAGACAGAAATAATTCACCCCTCCACTTT.

The V and J genes are TRBV6-5 and TRBJ2-3; D not certain. The CDR3 loop spans 14 amino acids. From germline, CDR1 is MNHEY and CDR2 SVGAGI. V dropped 7 bases and J dropped 1 base, with 12 bases sitting between them. The DNA for the CDR3 is TGTGCCAGCAAATCTGCGCAGGGCACAGATACGCAGTATTTT. As protein: CASKSAQGTDTQYF.

This clonotype was recorded a few times. The chain couples TRBV6-5 to TRBJ2-1; D may be TRBD1 (5 bases). In germline, CDR1 is MNHEY, CDR2 SVGAGI. The V end lost 2 bases, the J end lost 8 bases, and 13 bases lay between the germline ends. The CDR3 loop spans 14 amino acids. In nucleotides, the CDR3 is TGTGCCAGCAGTTACCGTCCAGGGTTCGATGAGCAGTTCTTC. Translation: CASSYRPGFDEQFF.

V gene TRBV7-2 combines with J gene TRBJ1-5; possibly TRBD1 for D (6 bases). The length of the CDR3 is 15 residues. Germline V gives CDR1 SGHTA, CDR2 FQGNSA. V gave up 5 bases and J gave up 0 bases, with 11 bases separating them. The DNA of the CDR3 is TGTGCCAGCAGCCGAGCGGGGGCTAGCAATCAGCCCCAGCATTTT. Its protein product is CASSRAGASNQPQHF. The full variable domain, completed using reference TRBV7-2 and TRBJ1-5, is GAGVSQSPSNKVTEKGKDVELRCDPISGHTALYWYRQSLGQGLEFLIYFQGNSAPDKSGLPSDRFSAERTGGSVSTLTIQRTQQEDSAVYLCASSRAGASNQPQHFGDGTRLSIL.

This clonotype occurred a few times. This chain joins TRBV29-1 and TRBJ2-4; 12 bases are shared with TRBD2. V was pared by 4 bases and J by 6 bases, with 10 bases of the junction left unmatched. Germline V lookup: CDR1 SQVTM, CDR2 ANQGSEA. The CDR3 has 16 amino acids. The CDR3 coding sequence is TGCAGCGTTGGGATGCCTAGCGGGGGGGCCGGAAACATTCAGTACTTC. This sequence encodes CSVGMPSGGAGNIQYF.

This clonotype came up a few times. The chain links TRBV3-1 to TRBJ2-7; D ambiguous. The germline V gene encodes CDR1 LGHDT and CDR2 YNNKEL (reference sequence). The V end lost 3 bases, the J end lost 0 bases, and 12 bases lay between the germline ends. This CDR3 contains 15 residues. Written as DNA, the CDR3 is TGTGCCAGCAGCCATTCGATCTTTGGCTCCTACGAGCAGTACTTC. Translation: CASSHSIFGSYEQYF.

This clonotype appeared many times. The V gene is TRBV27, the J gene TRBJ2-5; unclear D gene. V lost 0 bases and J lost 4, with 3 bases in between. The CDR3 sequence is 12 residues long. CDR1 and CDR2 from the germline V gene are MNHEY and SMNVEV (reference sequence). The CDR3 protein is CASSLSGETQYF. CDR3 in DNA: TGTGCCAGCAGTTTATCGGGAGAGACCCAGTACTTC.

This chain links TRBV12-3 or TRBV12-4 with TRBJ2-3; 10 nucleotides align to TRBD2. The CDR3 runs to 15 residues. With 5 bases clipped from V and 3 bases from J, the junction kept 5 bases outside the gene matches. For the CDR3, the DNA is TGTGCCAGCAGTCCCTCTAGCGGGGGAACAGATACGCAGTATTTT. It specifies CASSPSSGGTDTQYF.

The chain uses TRBV7-2 and TRBJ2-1; D is ambiguous. CDR1 SGHTA and CDR2 FQGNSA come from the germline V gene. Trimming removed 4 bases at V and 9 bases at J, with 10 bases between. The CDR3 covers 12 residues. CDR3 nucleotides: TGTGCCAGCAGCTATTTAGGTACTGAGCAGTTCTTC. Translated, it gives CASSYLGTEQFF.

The J gene is TRBJ2-7, the V gene TRBV5-1, with D possibly called TRBD1 or TRBD2 (5 bases each). The CDR3 totals 16 residues. Germline V gene lookup returns CDR1 SGHRS and CDR2 YFSETQ. V was shortened by 0 bases and J by 2 bases, with 15 bases between the two germline ends. The CDR3 DNA sequence: TGCGCCAGCAGCTTGGGGATCGGGGACGGTACCTACGAGCAGTACTTC. Translated, it gives CASSLGIGDGTYEQYF.

This chain joins TRBV27 and TRBJ2-7, with D perhaps TRBD1 (6 bases). CDR3 length equals 14 residues. V lost 2 bases, J lost 2 bases, and 10 bases lay in between. CDR1 and CDR2 (germline): MNHEY, SMNVEV (reference sequence). CDR3 residues: CASSLQGQTYEQYF. The CDR3 DNA is TGTGCCAGCAGTTTACAGGGACAAACCTACGAGCAGTACTTC.

This clonotype was found a few times. The chain joins TRBV4-2 to TRBJ1-6; D uncertain. The germline gives CDR1 LGHNA, CDR2 YNFKEQ. This CDR3 spans 16 amino acids. V lost 1 base and J lost 6, with 13 bases in between. The CDR3 DNA follows: TGTGCCAGCAGCCAAGCACGAAAGGTCGGTAATTCACCCCTCCACTTT. It encodes CASSQARKVGNSPLHF.